The source of this TCR beta chain is a study of blood T cell repertoires in COVID-19. Study-wide context: Spain, Italy and the United States supplied samples that represented acute and convalescent COVID-19. T cells, B-cell-depleted T cells, or PBMCs supplied cDNA or gDNA.

This CDR3 region has 11 residues. Germline assignment: CDR1 KGHSH and CDR2 LQKENI. V lost 6 bases, J lost 5 bases, and 7 bases lay in between. Per the study methods: Nucleated cell counts were estimated from reference gene primer amplification. Measured with immunoSEQ multiplex PCR; TCRdb has only the in-frame clones, and not every one. V, J and clone size are taken as reported in that table, and D and trimming were inferred from the DNA itself. Of 88,000 or so clones detected, about 85% appear once; the ten largest clones hold 3.8%. Sequenced: peripheral blood. The chain employs TRBV18 and TRBJ2-5; D is undetermined. This receptor was obtained from a man aged 60 to 75 with acute or convalescent COVID-19. This CDR3 is CASSPGETQYF. The CDR3 nucleotides are TGTGCCAGCTCCCCCGGGGAGACCCAGTACTTC.